This paragraph reports one T cell receptor (beta chain). Each UMI harboured a 6-nucleotide sample barcode and was appended via template switching. TCRdb reanalyzed the 5' RACE reads and collapses them to one entry per CDR3 protein, without DNA. The listing records 90,000 to 110,000 distinct CDR3 sequences. This entry belongs to a study of monozygotic twins with inflammatory bowel disease. Germline values: CDR1 MDHEN, CDR2 SYDVKM. The CDR3 contains 14 residues. The sequenced sample consisted of blood. J is TRBJ1-5 and V is TRBV28; with no DNA, the TCRdb D assignment of TRBD1 cannot be verified. This receptor was identified in a human donor with ulcerative colitis or Crohn's disease, or a healthy co-twin of an affected twin (not recorded which). CDR3 region: CASSRGPGRQPQHF. The full variable domain, with the rest looked up from reference TRBV28 and TRBJ1-5, is DVKVTQSSRYLVKRTGEKVFLECVQDMDHENMFWYRQDPGLGLRLIYFSYDVKMKEKGDIPEGYSVSREKKERFSLILESASTNQTSMYLCASSRGPGRQPQHFGDGTRLSIL.